This passage covers 31 T cell receptor beta chains from one sample sequenced in a study of cytotoxic CD8 clonotypes in ibrutinib-treated CLL. The assay was immunoSEQ multiplex PCR, and TCRdb's table has in-frame clones only and misses some. The profile shows 52,000 or so clones, nearly 55% of them singletons. The sample here was PBMCs, taken at disease progression, from a patient treated with ibrutinib. These receptor sequences come from a human donor with chronic lymphocytic leukemia.

This clone occurred once. The chain carries TRBV21-1 and TRBJ1-1; the table's TRBD1 call for D was not verified on the DNA. TRBV21-1 is a pseudogene locus. This CDR3 has 19 amino acids. CDR3 protein: CASSKDFESGVVEDTEAFF. CDR3 nucleotide sequence: TGTGCCAGCAGCAAAGATTTTGAATCAGGGGTAGTAGAAGACACTGAAGCTTTCTTT.

This chain links TRBV19 with TRBJ1-5; D is unclear. Germline CDR1 LNHDA, CDR2 SQIVND (reference sequence). This CDR3 is 14 amino acids long. The V and J ends lost 5 bases and 4 bases respectively, with 12 bases between them. In nucleotides, the CDR3 is TGTGCCAGTAGTTTCTTCGGGGAAAATCAGCCCCAGCATTTT. Protein: CASSFFGENQPQHF.

The chain combines TRBV9 with TRBJ1-4, with 8 nucleotides matching TRBD1. CDR1 and CDR2 (germline): SGDLS, YYNGEE. This CDR3 spans 15 amino acids. V shed 3 bases, J shed 4 bases, and the junction held 5 bases outside the gene matches. The CDR3 reads CASSATTGDNEKLFF. The DNA of the CDR3 is TGTGCCAGCAGCGCAACGACAGGGGATAATGAAAAACTGTTTTTT.

The chain uses TRBV7-6 and TRBJ2-7; 7 bases fit TRBD1. The germline V gene encodes CDR1 SGHVS and CDR2 FNYEAQ. This CDR3 is built from 14 residues. After removal of 3 bases from V and 4 bases from J, the junction contained 6 bases not matched to a gene. This CDR3 is CASSLPGQRYEQYF. The CDR3 DNA is TGTGCCAGCAGCTTGCCGGGACAGAGATACGAGCAGTACTTC.

The CDR3 nucleotides are TGCGCCAGCAGCTCAGGGGGCGACTATGGCTACACCTTC. This translates into CASSSGGDYGYTF. V gene TRBV5-1 combines with J gene TRBJ1-2; TRBD1 aligns across 8 bases. CDR1 and CDR2 from the germline V gene are SGHRS and YFSETQ. The CDR3 spans 13 residues. The ends lost 3 bases at V and 3 bases at J; junction bases unmatched: 1.

The V gene is TRBV6-5, the J gene TRBJ2-7, with 7 bases aligning to TRBD2. The trim removed 6 bases at V and 2 bases at J, leaving 7 bases unmatched. Germline CDR1 is MNHEY and CDR2 is SVGAGI. The CDR3 has 14 residues. DNA for the CDR3: TGTGCCAGCAGCTTACGCGGACTAGCCTACGAGCAGTACTTC. It encodes CASSLRGLAYEQYF.

This chain joins TRBV10-1 and TRBJ1-5, with TRBD1 as a possible D gene (6 bases). This CDR3 comprises 15 residues. The V and J ends lost 6 bases and 1 base respectively, with 13 bases between them. CDR1 is WNHNN, CDR2 SYGVQD, per germline (reference sequence). CDR3 sequence reads: CASRRDRMSNQPQHF. CDR3 in DNA: TGCGCCAGCAGGAGAGACAGGATGAGCAATCAGCCCCAGCATTTT.

The V and J genes are TRBV5-5 and TRBJ1-3; 8 bases agree with TRBD1. J lost 0 bases, V lost 5 bases, and 4 bases had no gene match. Germline lookup yields CDR1 SGHKS and CDR2 YYEKEE (reference sequence). This CDR3 is 15 amino acids long. The CDR3, as DNA: TGTGCCAGCAGACTAGACAGGGGCTCTGGAAACACCATATATTTT. It is translated as CASRLDRGSGNTIYF.

J is TRBJ2-3 and V is TRBV29-1; 10 positions match TRBD2. The germline CDR1 and CDR2 sequences are SQVTM and ANQGSEA. The length of the CDR3 is 15 residues. The J segment lost 1 base and the V segment lost 8 bases, leaving 9 bases of the junction unmatched. This CDR3 is CSSRDGTSGTDTQYF. CDR3 DNA: TGCAGCTCCCGAGATGGGACTAGCGGCACAGATACGCAGTATTTT.

V and J are TRBV6-5 and TRBJ1-2; D may be TRBD1 (6 bases). Trimming removed 1 base at V and 6 bases at J, with 15 bases between. Germline CDR1 and CDR2: MNHEY and SVGAGI. The CDR3 totals 15 residues. The CDR3 spells CASSYFFGGADGYTF. The CDR3 bases are TGTGCCAGCAGTTACTTCTTCGGGGGCGCCGATGGCTACACCTTC.

V and J are TRBV5-1 and TRBJ2-7; D is unclear. Trimming stripped 5 bases from V and 0 bases from J, with 15 bases between. The CDR3 consists of 15 residues. Germline V lookup: CDR1 SGHRS, CDR2 YFSETQ. CDR3 in amino acids: CASRISPVSSYEQYF. CDR3 nucleotides: TGCGCCAGCAGGATCTCCCCGGTGAGCTCCTACGAGCAGTACTTC.

V usage is TRBV20-1 and J usage is TRBJ1-2; D gene uncertain. The germline CDR1 and CDR2 sequences are DFQATT and SNEGSKA (reference sequence). The CDR3 runs 10 residues. The V end was cut by 5 bases, the J end by 8 bases, with 9 bases between. The CDR3 protein is CSAPLWGYTF. The DNA for the CDR3 is TGCAGTGCTCCTCTCTGGGGCTACACCTTC.

This rearrangement joins TRBV5-6 to TRBJ1-1; D perhaps matches TRBD1 (5 bases). CDR3 length: 15 residues. Trimming left V 0 bases short and J 0 bases short, with 9 bases between. Germline loops: CDR1 SGHDT, CDR2 YYEEEE. The CDR3 sequence: CASSLVWGMNTEAFF. In DNA, the CDR3 is TGTGCCAGCAGCTTGGTGTGGGGGATGAACACTGAAGCTTTCTTT.

V is TRBV7-2 and J is TRBJ2-7; D remains ambiguous. Trimming removed 6 bases from V and 6 bases from J, with 15 bases in between. The CDR3 spans 13 residues. Per germline, CDR1 SGHTA and CDR2 FQGNSA. The CDR3 nucleotides are TGTGCCAGCAGTTATCATAGGGAAAGCGAGCAGTACTTC. Translating it yields CASSYHRESEQYF.

The CDR3 region is CASSRDLAYGYTF. CDR3 DNA sequence: TGTGCCAGTTCCAGGGACTTGGCCTATGGCTACACCTTC. The chain is built from TRBV25-1 and TRBJ1-2; D might be TRBD1 (5 bases). The V gene lost 9 bases and the J gene lost 4 bases, with 15 bases spanning the gap. CDR1 is MGHDK, CDR2 SYGVNS, per germline. The CDR3 contains 13 residues.

V and J are TRBV7-8 and TRBJ2-2; 11 bases match TRBD2. V lost 0 bases to trimming and J lost 1 base; unmatched junction nucleotides: 4. CDR1 is SGHVS, CDR2 FQNEAQ, per germline. CDR3 size: 18 residues. The CDR3 DNA is TGTGCCAGCAGCTTAGCGCCTAGCGGGGGGCTGAACACCGGGGAGCTGTTTTTT. Its protein is CASSLAPSGGLNTGELFF.

The V call is TRBV15, the J call TRBJ1-3; D is uncertain. V was shortened by 0 bases and J by 0 bases, with 9 bases between the two germline ends. Germline CDR1 reads LNHNV; CDR2 reads YYDKDF (reference sequence). The CDR3 spans 16 residues. Here the CDR3 reads CATSRDPRISGNTIYF. The CDR3 DNA is TGTGCCACCAGCAGAGATCCTCGAATCTCTGGAAACACCATATATTTT.

The J gene is TRBJ1-2, the V gene TRBV28, with TRBD1 as a possible D gene (6 bases). V shed 7 bases and J shed 8 bases, with 26 bases lying between them. The CDR3 is 16 amino acids. CDR1 MDHEN and CDR2 SYDVKM come from the germline V gene. The CDR3 here is CASTRTVINRERGYTF. The CDR3 coding sequence is TGTGCCAGCACCCGAACTGTAATCAACAGGGAGAGGGGCTACACCTTC.

This clone showed up many times. The V call is TRBV6-1, the J call TRBJ1-4; unclear D gene. The V end lost 2 bases, the J end lost 4 bases, and 14 bases lay between the germline ends. This CDR3 has 16 residues. CDR1 is MNHNS and CDR2 is SASEGT in the germline V gene. The CDR3 nucleotides read TGTGCCAGCAGTGAACGGCCTCCGGGCCTTAATGAAAAACTGTTTTTT. Encoded protein: CASSERPPGLNEKLFF.

The V call is TRBV30, the J call TRBJ2-7; no definite D call. Between the trimmed V and J ends, which lost 4 bases and 3 bases, there was a span of 7 bases. Germline V gives CDR1 GTSNPN, CDR2 SVGIG (reference sequence). This CDR3 has 11 amino acids. The CDR3 loop reads CAWTRGYEQYF. CDR3 nucleotides: TGTGCCTGGACACGCGGCTACGAGCAGTACTTC.

The chain carries TRBV5-1 and TRBJ2-3; perhaps TRBD1 as D (5 bases). In germline, CDR1 is SGHRS, CDR2 YFSETQ. Trimming took 5 bases from V and 2 from J, leaving 9 bases between them. The CDR3 covers 13 residues. CDR3 sequence (DNA): TGCGCCAGCAGTCCGGACAACACAGATACGCAGTATTTT. Its protein product is CASSPDNTDTQYF. Filled out from reference TRBV5-1 and TRBJ2-3, the complete variable domain reads KAGVTQTPRYLIKTRGQQVTLSCSPISGHRSVSWYQQTPGQGLQFLFEYFSETQRNKGNFPGRFSGRQFSNSRSEMNVSTLELGDSALYLCASSPDNTDTQYFGPGTRLTVL.

This chain joins TRBV6-5 and TRBJ1-1; D is unresolved. This CDR3 is built from 13 residues. With 4 bases removed from V and 0 bases from J, the gap between germline ends came to 6 bases. Germline V gives CDR1 MNHEY, CDR2 SVGAGI. CDR3 sequence (DNA): TGTGCCAGCAGTTTTCTCGTGAACACTGAAGCTTTCTTT. Amino acids: CASSFLVNTEAFF.

This clone was observed a few times. This sequence joins TRBV5-6 and TRBJ1-2; TRBD1 aligns across 10 bases. CDR3 size: 13 residues. The trim removed 4 bases at V and 8 bases at J, leaving 5 bases unmatched. The germline V gene has CDR1 SGHDT and CDR2 YYEEEE. The CDR3 here is CASSPGTGEGYTF. The CDR3 DNA follows: TGTGCCAGCAGCCCGGGGACAGGGGAAGGCTACACCTTC.

V gene TRBV18 combines with J gene TRBJ2-1, with D unclear. This CDR3 is built from 13 residues. Per the germline V gene, CDR1 is KGHSH and CDR2 is LQKENI. The V end was cut by 8 bases, the J end by 5 bases, with 13 bases between. The CDR3 nucleotides read TGTGCCAGCATGACTTATACCGACAATGAGCAGTTCTTC. This encodes CASMTYTDNEQFF.

J is TRBJ1-2 and V is TRBV14, with D unresolved. The CDR3 has 13 residues. Trimming cost V 8 bases and J 2 bases, with 12 bases left between them. From germline, CDR1 is SGHDN and CDR2 FVKESK. This CDR3 reads CASSVSQNYGYTF. CDR3 nucleotides: TGTGCCAGCTCCGTGAGCCAGAACTATGGCTACACCTTC.

The J gene is TRBJ1-1, the V gene TRBV9, with no clear D. The V gene lost 0 bases and the J gene lost 4 bases, with 7 bases spanning the gap. CDR1 is SGDLS and CDR2 is YYNGEE in the germline V gene. This CDR3 contains 13 residues. The CDR3 is CASSVVGSTEAFF. CDR3 nucleotide sequence: TGTGCCAGCAGCGTAGTGGGGAGCACTGAAGCTTTCTTT.

The rearrangement links TRBV5-6 to TRBJ2-2, with D possibly TRBD2 on 5 matching bases. The CDR3 extends over 16 amino acids. Germline assignment: CDR1 SGHDT and CDR2 YYEEEE. Deletions cut 0 bases from V and 2 bases from J, with 11 bases between. Here the CDR3 DNA reads TGTGCCAGCAGCTTGGAGTCCGGGGTTAACACCGGGGAGCTGTTTTTT. It encodes CASSLESGVNTGELFF.

The V call is TRBV30, the J call TRBJ1-4; D perhaps matches TRBD1 (5 bases). The V end was cut by 2 bases, the J end by 5 bases, with 12 bases between. The CDR3 sequence is 14 residues long. Germline V gives CDR1 GTSNPN, CDR2 SVGIG (reference sequence). CDR3 in amino acids: CAWSPGPRNEKLFF. The CDR3 DNA is TGTGCCTGGAGTCCGGGACCGAGGAATGAAAAACTGTTTTTT.

The V and J genes are TRBV7-2 and TRBJ1-2; possibly TRBD1 for D (5 bases). The germline CDR1 and CDR2 sequences are SGHTA and FQGNSA. The germline V and J ends were trimmed by 1 base and 5 bases, with 14 bases remaining between them. This CDR3 contains 15 residues. This CDR3 is CASSLDGGISYGYTF. The CDR3 DNA reads as TGTGCCAGCAGCTTAGACGGGGGGATTAGTTATGGCTACACCTTC.

This chain uses TRBV5-6 with TRBJ1-6, with D possibly matching TRBD1 (5 bases). The CDR3 is 15 residues long. Germline loops: CDR1 SGHDT, CDR2 YYEEEE. V gave up 2 bases and J gave up 6 bases, with 12 bases separating them. The CDR3 region has the DNA TGTGCCAGCAGCTTAGCTCGGCAGGGTAATTCACCCCTCCACTTT. Protein sequence: CASSLARQGNSPLHF.

The chain employs TRBV25-1 and TRBJ1-5; tentative D call: TRBD1 (5 bases). Per germline, CDR1 MGHDK and CDR2 SYGVNS. The V end was cut by 5 bases, the J end by 6 bases, with 20 bases between. The CDR3 has 16 amino acids. CDR3 sequence reads: CASSPREAVAFQPQHF. Written as DNA, the CDR3 is TGTGCCAGCAGTCCCAGGGAGGCGGTGGCTTTTCAGCCCCAGCATTTT.